The 26 T cell receptor beta chains in this list originate from one sample, sequenced in a study of blood T cell repertoires in COVID-19 (dated by TCRdb to the early 2020s). Libraries were prepared through the immunoSEQ multiplex PCR assay. The source is immuneACCESS, and TCRdb retained only in-frame sequences with V and J called. Part of the clones is not carried over; for the studies checked, unresolved V genes explain less than half of this, and the remainder is unexplained. Present in this sample are about 240,000 clones, around 86% of which were seen just once. The ten largest clones represent approximately 7% of the sample. Sequences were obtained from peripheral blood. These receptors originate from a woman between 70 and 85 years old with active or convalescent COVID-19.

The V call is TRBV10-3, the J call TRBJ2-7; 7 nucleotides align to TRBD1. Germline V CDR1 and CDR2: ENHRY, SYGVKD. V was clipped by 8 bases and J by 1 base; unmatched bases: 5. The CDR3 is made up of 13 amino acids. The DNA of the CDR3 is TGTGCCATCGGTAGGGGACAGTCCTACGAGCAGTACTTC. It yields the protein CAIGRGQSYEQYF.

The V call is TRBV6-5, the J call TRBJ1-6; the match to TRBD1 covers 8 bases. CDR3 length equals 16 residues. Per the germline V gene, CDR1 is MNHEY and CDR2 is SVGAGI. Trimming cost V 4 bases and J 1 base; bases outside gene matches: 3. CDR3 DNA: TGTGCCAGCAGTTCCGGACAGGGTTCCTATAATTCACCCCTCCACTTT. Translation: CASSSGQGSYNSPLHF.

The chain employs TRBV7-6 and TRBJ1-1; 10 bases align to TRBD1. Germline V gene sequence: CDR1 SGHVS, CDR2 FNYEAQ. The length of the CDR3 is 15 residues. The junction had 3 bases not matched to a gene; V was cut back by 5 bases and J by 0 bases. The CDR3 sequence is CASSMDRGLNTEAFF. CDR3 bases: TGTGCCAGCAGCATGGACAGGGGGTTGAACACTGAAGCTTTCTTT.

V and J are TRBV7-9 and TRBJ1-1; D may be TRBD1 (5 bases). Germline assignment: CDR1 SEHNR and CDR2 FQNEAQ (reference sequence). The germline V and J ends were trimmed by 2 bases and 4 bases, with 11 bases remaining between them. CDR3 length equals 14 residues. The CDR3 loop reads CASSLLGGSTEAFF. CDR3 coding DNA: TGTGCCAGCAGCTTACTGGGGGGGAGCACTGAAGCTTTCTTT.

V gene TRBV10-2 combines with J gene TRBJ2-2, with 9 bases fitting TRBD1. The length of the CDR3 is 20 residues. Looked up from germline, CDR1 is WSHSY and CDR2 is SAAADI. Trimming at V came to 10 bases and at J to 5 bases, leaving 26 bases not matched to a gene. CDR3 nucleotides: TGCGCCACCGATAAATCTCTACTACCGGGACAGGGTCTTCCTACCGGGGAGCTGTTTTTT. It yields the protein CATDKSLLPGQGLPTGELFF.

V gene TRBV15 combines with J gene TRBJ1-4; D gene unclear. The CDR3 totals 17 residues. Germline assignment: CDR1 LNHNV and CDR2 YYDKDF (reference sequence). V lost 0 bases and J lost 0, with 11 bases in between. CDR3 protein: CATSRDRPVATNEKLFF. Here the CDR3 DNA reads TGTGCCACCAGCAGAGATCGTCCGGTTGCAACTAATGAAAAACTGTTTTTT.

In this sample, this clone turned up once. CDR3 residues: CASSYLQGDGYGYTF. In nucleotides, the CDR3 is TGTGCCAGCAGTTACCTACAGGGCGACGGCTATGGCTACACCTTC. The chain joins TRBV6-5 to TRBJ1-2; D may be TRBD1 (6 bases). V lost 2 bases and J 4 bases, leaving 14 bases between the germline ends. Germline V lookup: CDR1 MNHEY, CDR2 SVGAGI. The CDR3 covers 15 residues.

The chain links TRBV5-4 to TRBJ1-2; D is undetermined. The CDR3 sequence is 16 residues long. Trimming took off 0 bases at V and 0 bases at J, with 12 bases between the two ends. Germline V gives CDR1 SGHNT, CDR2 YYREEE (reference sequence). The chain's CDR3 is CASSLGLISSNYGYTF. The CDR3 DNA is TGTGCCAGCAGCTTGGGGTTAATCAGTTCTAACTATGGCTACACCTTC.

This chain joins TRBV23-1 and TRBJ1-1; D may be TRBD1 (6 bases). TRBV23-1 falls under the ORF class, with uncertain function. Trimming took off 5 bases at V and 3 bases at J, with 19 bases between the two ends. This CDR3 is 16 amino acids long. CDR3 sequence reads: CASSGGHGEPHTEAFF. The CDR3 region has the DNA TGCGCCAGCAGTGGGGGACACGGGGAACCTCACACTGAAGCTTTCTTT.

The V and J genes are TRBV18 and TRBJ1-1; D call uncertain. The V gene's germline CDR1 is KGHSH and CDR2 LQKENI. The CDR3 is made up of 14 amino acids. Trimming took 0 bases from V and 4 from J, leaving 9 bases between them. This CDR3 reads CASSPPPGITEAFF. As DNA, the CDR3 is TGTGCCAGCTCACCACCGCCGGGGATCACTGAAGCTTTCTTT.

This clone has only one observation. CDR3 sequence reads: CATGGNDYTF. The CDR3 DNA reads as TGTGCCACCGGGGGGAATGACTACACCTTC. The rearrangement uses TRBV11-2 and TRBJ1-2, with D perhaps TRBD1 (5 bases). Germline V gene lookup returns CDR1 SGHAT and CDR2 FQNNGV. V was trimmed by 10 bases and J by 10 bases, leaving 13 bases between them. This CDR3 comprises 10 residues.

The chain couples TRBV6-2 or TRBV6-3 to TRBJ2-2; D call uncertain. This CDR3 has 15 residues. Germline CDR1 MNHEY, CDR2 SVGEGT. Trimming pared 2 bases from V and 3 bases from J, leaving 10 bases between. As DNA, the CDR3 is TGTGCCAGCAGTTACCGCCAGCAGGACACCGGGGAGCTGTTTTTT. This gives the protein CASSYRQQDTGELFF.

V gene TRBV5-6 combines with J gene TRBJ1-6, with 8 positions matching TRBD1. V shed 4 bases, J shed 7 bases, and the junction held 10 bases outside the gene matches. This CDR3 comprises 16 residues. Germline CDR1 SGHDT, CDR2 YYEEEE. CDR3 sequence: CASSLGTGEGNSPLHF. CDR3 DNA: TGTGCCAGCAGCCTCGGGACAGGAGAGGGAAATTCACCCCTCCACTTT.

The chain combines TRBV13 with TRBJ2-4; TRBD1 agrees at 9 bases. V was clipped by 5 bases and J by 7 bases; unmatched bases: 18. The CDR3 totals 18 residues. Germline values: CDR1 PRHDT, CDR2 FYEKMQ (reference sequence). In DNA form, the CDR3 reads TGTGCCAGCAGCCGCCGACCACGATCGGGACAGGGTGTCAACATTCAGTACTTC. Translated, it gives CASSRRPRSGQGVNIQYF.

Only one count was recorded for this clone. The chain recombines TRBV7-7 with TRBJ1-1; D is undetermined. The CDR3 is 13 residues long. The V gene's germline CDR1 is SSHAT and CDR2 FNYEAQ (reference sequence). Trimming left V 6 bases short and J 4 bases short, with 12 bases between. The CDR3, as DNA: TGTGCCAGCAGTCCCGGGGTCGGCACTGAAGCTTTCTTT. It specifies CASSPGVGTEAFF.

This chain joins TRBV3-1 (or the pseudogene TRBV3-2) and TRBJ1-4, with D possibly being TRBD1 (5 bases). The germline gives CDR1 LGHDT, CDR2 YNNKEL (reference sequence). V lost 6 bases and J 4 bases, leaving 15 bases between the germline ends. This CDR3 spans 15 amino acids. As DNA, the CDR3 is TGTGCCAGCAGGGGTGGGCCGGGGGGTAATGAAAAACTGTTTTTT. This encodes CASRGGPGGNEKLFF.

The chain combines TRBV7-3 with TRBJ1-2, with 7 bases matching TRBD1. The CDR3 length is 13 residues. With V trimmed by 5 bases and J by 3 bases, 3 bases remained unmatched. Germline V CDR1 and CDR2: SGHTA, FQGTGA. This chain's CDR3 is CASSKGQYYGYTF. The CDR3 DNA reads as TGTGCCAGCAGCAAGGGACAGTACTATGGCTACACCTTC.

V is TRBV6-5 and J is TRBJ2-1; no firm D call. The CDR3 has 11 amino acids. V was clipped by 0 bases and J by 10 bases, with 4 bases between them. Per germline, CDR1 MNHEY and CDR2 SVGAGI. The chain's CDR3 is CASSYSSEQFF. The CDR3 DNA follows: TGTGCCAGCAGTTACTCGAGCGAGCAGTTCTTC.

The sample holds a few counts of this clone. The rearrangement uses TRBV19 and TRBJ1-1; no reliable D call. Germline loops: CDR1 LNHDA, CDR2 SQIVND (reference sequence). The germline V and J ends were trimmed by 7 bases and 7 bases, with 13 bases remaining between them. The CDR3 length is 12 residues. The CDR3 bases are TGTGCCAGTAATGGCTTTGCGGGTGAAGCTTTCTTT. As protein: CASNGFAGEAFF.

The chain has TRBV9 and TRBJ1-4; D might be TRBD1 (6 bases). Trimming stripped 2 bases from V and 4 bases from J, with 18 bases between. This CDR3 is 17 amino acids long. CDR1 SGDLS and CDR2 YYNGEE come from the germline V gene. In DNA form, the CDR3 reads TGTGCCAGCAGCGTGGGTGTAGACGGACAGCTTAATGAAAAACTGTTTTTT. Its translation: CASSVGVDGQLNEKLFF.

The chain employs TRBV15 and TRBJ2-1; TRBD1 matches 9 bases. This CDR3 has 15 amino acids. Germline V gene sequence: CDR1 LNHNV, CDR2 YYDKDF (reference sequence). J gave up 11 bases and V 5 bases, and 13 bases lay outside the gene matches. CDR3 coding DNA: TGTGCCACCAGCTCACCGGGACAGGGAAGTCGGCAGCAGTTCTTC. Translation: CATSSPGQGSRQQFF.

This clone was counted a few times. The chain uses TRBV5-1 and TRBJ1-2; possible D gene TRBD1, 6 bases. The CDR3 loop spans 13 amino acids. The ends were cut back, 0 bases at V and 6 bases at J, with 9 bases in the middle. Germline-derived CDR1 and CDR2 are SGHRS and YFSETQ. The CDR3 here is CASSLAWDNGYTF. CDR3 nucleotide sequence: TGCGCCAGCAGCTTGGCCTGGGACAATGGCTACACCTTC.

The chain carries TRBV6-1 and TRBJ1-5; the D is unclear. CDR1 is MNHNS and CDR2 is SASEGT in the germline V gene. V lost 5 bases and J lost 5, with 13 bases in between. The CDR3 runs to 14 residues. In DNA form, the CDR3 reads TGTGCCAGCAGTTATAAGACATCTCATCAGCCCCAGCATTTT. As protein: CASSYKTSHQPQHF.

This clone appeared a single time. The V gene is TRBV16, the J gene TRBJ2-7; a possible D gene is TRBD1 (6 bases). CDR3 size: 16 residues. Trimming took 2 bases from V and 3 from J, leaving 17 bases between them. Germline CDR1 is KGHSY and CDR2 is FQNENV. The chain's CDR3 is CASSQALFGRGYEQYF. In nucleotides, the CDR3 is TGTGCCAGCAGCCAAGCTCTCTTCGGCAGGGGCTACGAGCAGTACTTC.

The chain is built from TRBV10-3 and TRBJ2-5; 9 bases map to TRBD2. The ends lost 4 bases at V and 5 bases at J; junction bases unmatched: 2. This CDR3 region has 13 residues. The germline V gene encodes CDR1 ENHRY and CDR2 SYGVKD. CDR3 nucleotide sequence: TGTGCCATCAGTGCTAGCGGGGCGGAGACCCAGTACTTC. Amino acid sequence: CAISASGAETQYF.

The chain combines TRBV19 with TRBJ1-2; 10 nucleotides align to TRBD1. The CDR3 is made up of 16 amino acids. Per germline, CDR1 LNHDA and CDR2 SQIVND (reference sequence). V lost 3 bases, J lost 3 bases, and 7 bases stayed unmatched. CDR3 DNA: TGTGCCAGTAGTATCGACAGGGGGCGCCGTGACTATGGCTACACCTTC. This gives the protein CASSIDRGRRDYGYTF. Combining the CDR3 with reference TRBV19 and TRBJ1-2 gives the whole variable domain DGGITQSPKYLFRKEGQNVTLSCEQNLNHDAMYWYRQDPGQGLRLIYYSQIVNDFQKGDIAEGYSVSREKKESFPLTVTSAQKNPTAFYLCASSIDRGRRDYGYTFGSGTRLTVV.